This T cell receptor (beta chain) was obtained from a study of T cell changes during pregnancy in multiple sclerosis. Method: immunoSEQ multiplex PCR; TCRdb's copy keeps in-frame clones and lacks some. The table includes about 40,000 clones, over 80% detected once. The length of the CDR3 is 14 residues. CDR1 is SGHRS, CDR2 YFSETQ, per germline. V lost 4 bases and J lost 7, with 18 bases in between. The sample was CD4+ T cells from peripheral blood mononuclear cells, taken in the third trimester of pregnancy. This TCR was sampled from a female donor in good health, enrolled as a control in a pregnancy study. The genes are TRBV5-1 and TRBJ2-7; D is perhaps TRBD1 (6 bases). The CDR3 region has the DNA TGCGCCAGCAGCCCCGGACGGATGGGGGCTGAGCAGTACTTC. Protein sequence: CASSPGRMGAEQYF.